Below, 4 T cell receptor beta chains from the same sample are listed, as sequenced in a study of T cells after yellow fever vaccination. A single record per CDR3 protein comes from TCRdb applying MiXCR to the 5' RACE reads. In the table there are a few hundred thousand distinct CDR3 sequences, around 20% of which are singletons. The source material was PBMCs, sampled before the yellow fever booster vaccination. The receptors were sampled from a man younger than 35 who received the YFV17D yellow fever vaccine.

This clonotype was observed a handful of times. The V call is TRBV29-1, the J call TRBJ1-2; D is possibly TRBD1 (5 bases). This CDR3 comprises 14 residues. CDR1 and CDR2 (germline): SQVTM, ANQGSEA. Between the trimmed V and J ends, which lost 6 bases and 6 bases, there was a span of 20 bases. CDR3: CSVDPTTETNGYTF. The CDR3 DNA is TGCAGCGTGGATCCTACGACAGAAACGAATGGCTACACCTTC.

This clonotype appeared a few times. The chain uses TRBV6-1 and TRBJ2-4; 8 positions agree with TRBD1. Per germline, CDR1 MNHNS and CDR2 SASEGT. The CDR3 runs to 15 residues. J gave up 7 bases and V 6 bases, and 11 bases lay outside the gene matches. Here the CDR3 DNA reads TGTGCCAGCAGCTGGGACAGGAGGGGCCTCAACATTCAGTACTTC. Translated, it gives CASSWDRRGLNIQYF.

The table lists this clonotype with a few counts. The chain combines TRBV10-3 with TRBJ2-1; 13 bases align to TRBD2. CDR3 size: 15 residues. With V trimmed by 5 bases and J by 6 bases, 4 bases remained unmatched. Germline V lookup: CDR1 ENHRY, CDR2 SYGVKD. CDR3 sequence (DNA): TGTGCCATCAGTCGGACTAGCGGGGGTGGCAATGAGCAGTTCTTC. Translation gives CAISRTSGGGNEQFF.

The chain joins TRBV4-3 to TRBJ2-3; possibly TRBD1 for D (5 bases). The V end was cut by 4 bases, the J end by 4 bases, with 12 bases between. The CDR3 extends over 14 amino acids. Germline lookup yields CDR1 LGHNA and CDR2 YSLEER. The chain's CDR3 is CASSLTVSPDTQYF. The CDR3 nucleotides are TGCGCCAGCAGCCTGACAGTATCCCCAGATACGCAGTATTTT.